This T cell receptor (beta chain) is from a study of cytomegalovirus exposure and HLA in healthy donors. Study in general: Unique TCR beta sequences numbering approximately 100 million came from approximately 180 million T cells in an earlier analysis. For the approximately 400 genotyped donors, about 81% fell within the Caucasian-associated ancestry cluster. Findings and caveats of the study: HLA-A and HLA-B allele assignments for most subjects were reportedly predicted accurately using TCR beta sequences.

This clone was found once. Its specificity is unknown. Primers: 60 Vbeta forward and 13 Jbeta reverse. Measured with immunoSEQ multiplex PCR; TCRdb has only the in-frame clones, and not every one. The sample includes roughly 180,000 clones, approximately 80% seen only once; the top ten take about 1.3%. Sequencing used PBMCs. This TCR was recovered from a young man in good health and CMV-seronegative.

CDR3 region: CASRETGNLNTEAFF. The CDR3 nucleotides read TGTGCCAGCAGAGAAACAGGAAACTTGAACACTGAAGCTTTCTTT. The chain carries TRBV6-5 and TRBJ1-1; possible D gene TRBD1, 5 bases. V shed 6 bases and J shed 0 bases, with 14 bases lying between them. Per germline, CDR1 MNHEY and CDR2 SVGAGI. The CDR3 totals 15 residues.